The text below deals with one TCR beta chain. Its antigen is not known. The CD4+ fraction was divided into a CD45RA+ naive subset and a CD45RA-negative memory subset. The data were obtained in a study of shared clonotypes between healthy human individuals. Study-level results: The four-donor shared clonotypes exceeded non-shared clonotypes in generation probability, with non-shared ones scoring lower. Naive subsets generally had larger estimated richness than memory subsets.

The table came from immunoSEQ multiplex PCR; TCRdb's copy has only in-frame clones and leaves some out. Of 1,400,000 or so clones in the sample, approximately 98.5% were seen once. Germline assignment: CDR1 MRHNA and CDR2 SNTAGT. The CDR3 has 13 amino acids. Trimming shortened V by 2 bases and J by 13 bases, and 14 bases separated the two germline ends. Sequenced: naive CD4+ T cells sorted from blood. Subset here: CD45RA+ positively selected. The chain carries TRBV6-4 and TRBJ2-2, with a tentative D call TRBD1 (6 bases). The TCR originated in a man younger than 40 in good health. The CDR3 DNA is TGTGCCAGCAGTGACGTGTGGGGGCGAGGGCTGTTTTTT. The encoded protein is CASSDVWGRGLFF.